These T cell receptor beta chains were read from a single sample in a study of T cells in Graves' hyperthyroidism and ophthalmopathy. TCRdb passed the multiplex PCR reads through MiXCR, listing each CDR3 protein once. The table includes hundreds of thousands of distinct CDR3 sequences, approximately 14% detected once. The material sequenced was blood. The source of these receptors is a woman aged 45-65 years with Graves' ophthalmopathy. The CDR3 runs from the conserved cysteine through the conserved F or W. The D gene is left open where the match is weak. The size entry is marked missing in some rows and otherwise reads once, few, many or a size class.

TRBJ1-2 many TRBV28 NA CASSPPGSTYGYTF TGTGCCAGCAGTCCTCCGGGATCAACCTATGGCTACACCTTC
TRBJ2-1 NA TRBV9 TRBD2 CASSVGGRGLSYNEQFF TGTGCCAGCAGCGTAGGCGGGAGAGGGCTCTCCTACAATGAGCAGTTCTTC
TRBJ2-5 many TRBV12-3/TRBV12-4 TRBD1 CASSRQGKETQYF TGTGCCAGCAGTCGACAGGGTAAAGAGACCCAGTACTTC
TRBJ1-2 many TRBV3-1 NA CASSQDYRNYGYTF TGTGCCAGCAGCCAAGATTACAGGAACTATGGCTACACCTTC
TRBJ2-5 many TRBV29-1 NA CSVLDSGKETQYF TGCAGCGTTCTTGATAGCGGCAAAGAGACCCAGTACTTC
TRBJ1-5 many TRBV20-1 NA CSARDKGRMDQPQHF TGCAGTGCTAGAGACAAAGGGAGAATGGATCAGCCCCAGCATTTT
TRBJ2-7 NA TRBV14 NA CASSQGGLRDSSYEQYF TGTGCCAGCAGCCAAGGGGGGCTCCGGGACTCATCCTACGAGCAGTACTTC
TRBJ2-2 NA TRBV5-5 NA CASRVTEAGELFF TGTGCCAGCAGAGTAACGGAGGCCGGGGAGCTGTTTTTT
TRBJ2-5 many TRBV30 NA CALYDGQETQYF TGTGCCCTATATGACGGCCAAGAGACCCAGTACTTC
TRBJ1-5 many TRBV7-9 NA CASSLNTNSNQPQHF TGTGCCAGCAGCTTGAACACCAATAGCAATCAGCCCCAGCATTTT
TRBJ2-5 NA TRBV4-1 TRBD2 CASSQLAGSQETQYF TGCGCCAGCAGCCAACTAGCGGGATCACAAGAGACCCAGTACTTC
TRBJ1-5 few TRBV30 TRBD1 CAAGTGGNQPQHF TGTGCCGCTGGGACAGGTGGCAATCAGCCCCAGCATTTT
TRBJ2-3 few TRBV24-1 NA CATSPELGLAWIDTQYF TGTGCCACCAGCCCCGAGTTGGGCCTAGCGTGGATAGATACGCAGTATTTT
TRBJ2-2 few TRBV6-1 TRBD1 CASSRTGQGFPGELFF TGTGCCAGCAGTCGTACGGGACAGGGGTTTCCCGGGGAGCTGTTTTTT
TRBJ2-1 many TRBV20-1 TRBD2 CSASGTSGSLAPDEQFF TGCAGTGCTAGTGGGACTAGCGGGAGTCTCGCCCCCGATGAGCAGTTCTTC
TRBJ2-1 NA TRBV19 NA CASSIVSFDTGFPYNEQFF TGTGCCAGTAGTATAGTATCCTTTGACACAGGATTTCCCTACAATGAGCAGTTCTTC
TRBJ2-5 few TRBV5-1 NA CASSSSGWETQYF TGCGCCAGCAGCTCTTCCGGTTGGGAGACCCAGTACTTC
TRBJ2-1 NA TRBV5-8 TRBD2 CASSLYFMRGSEAFF TGTGCCAGCAGCTTGTATTTTATGCGGGGGTCTGAGGCCTTCTTC
TRBJ1-1 many TRBV12-3/TRBV12-4 NA CASSVRQMNTEAFF TGTGCCAGCAGTGTACGACAGATGAACACTGAAGCTTTCTTT
TRBJ2-7 many TRBV6-2/TRBV6-3 NA CASSSSPVVGEQYF TGTGCCAGCAGTTCATCCCCGGTAGTCGGCGAGCAGTACTTC
TRBJ2-2 many TRBV6-2/TRBV6-3 NA CASSYRRNTGELFF TGTGCCAGCAGTTACCGGAGGAACACCGGGGAGCTGTTTTTT
TRBJ2-3 many TRBV7-2 NA CASSLRWRGDTQYF TGTGCCAGCAGCTTAAGGTGGCGCGGGGATACGCAGTATTTT
TRBJ2-3 NA TRBV6-5 TRBD2 CASSYSTSAKDTQYF TGTGCCAGCAGTTACTCGACTAGCGCTAAAGATACGCAGTATTTT
TRBJ2-1 few TRBV20-1 NA CSAPNHQGFNEQFF TGCAGTGCCCCAAACCATCAGGGGTTTAATGAGCAGTTCTTC
TRBJ1-4 many TRBV7-2 TRBD1 CASSLRRGRDEKLFF TGTGCCAGCAGCTTAAGGAGGGGGCGAGATGAAAAACTGTTTTTT
TRBJ1-1 NA TRBV20-1 NA CSALAGTEAFF TGCAGTGCTTTGGCGGGCACTGAAGCTTTCTTT
TRBJ2-1 NA TRBV6-1 NA CASSESDRISYNEQFF TGTGCCAGCAGTGAATCAGACAGGATATCCTACAATGAGCAGTTCTTC
TRBJ1-1 many TRBV6-1 NA CASSGTGTGQVNTEAFF TGTGCCAGCAGTGGAACCGGCACCGGACAAGTGAACACTGAAGCTTTCTTT
TRBJ2-2 NA TRBV7-9 TRBD2 CASSSNSGVANTGELFF TGTGCCAGCAGCTCAAATAGCGGGGTAGCGAACACCGGGGAGCTGTTTTTT
TRBJ2-3 many TRBV6-1 TRBD2 CASNPRGLAEDTDTQYF TGTGCCAGCAACCCGCGGGGACTAGCGGAGGACACAGATACGCAGTATTTT
TRBJ2-7 many TRBV3-1 TRBD2 CASSQEEAGGIDEQYF TGTGCCAGCAGCCAAGAAGAGGCGGGAGGGATCGACGAGCAGTACTTC
TRBJ1-5 many TRBV5-1 NA CASSLTLSGNQPQHF TGCGCCAGCAGCTTGACCCTAAGTGGCAATCAGCCCCAGCATTTT
TRBJ2-7 many TRBV28 TRBD2 CASTTAGAGGSLEQYF TGTGCCAGTACAACTGCGGGGGCGGGAGGTTCCCTCGAGCAGTACTTC
TRBJ2-4 NA TRBV20-1 NA CSAREGQGAKNIQYF TGCAGTGCTAGAGAGGGGCAGGGGGCCAAAAACATTCAGTACTTC
TRBJ2-1 NA TRBV7-9 TRBD2 CASRYDRAPSGSNEQFF TGTGCCAGCAGATACGACAGGGCCCCTAGCGGGAGCAATGAGCAGTTCTTC
TRBJ2-1 many TRBV7-9 TRBD2 CASSLGGLAGRFNEQFF TGTGCCAGCAGCTTAGGAGGACTAGCGGGACGGTTCAATGAGCAGTTCTTC
TRBJ2-1 few TRBV7-2 NA CASSLGGPGNNEQFF TGTGCCAGCAGCTTAGGGGGACCGGGAAACAATGAGCAGTTCTTC
TRBJ2-1 many TRBV24-1 TRBD2 CATSESGLAGGPLDEQFF TGTGCCACCAGTGAGTCCGGACTAGCGGGAGGGCCACTCGATGAGCAGTTCTTC
TRBJ2-1 NA TRBV12-3/TRBV12-4 NA CASTNPGGGYNEQFF TGTGCCAGCACCAACCCCGGAGGGGGCTACAATGAGCAGTTCTTC
TRBJ1-5 many TRBV28 TRBD1 CASRYDRGDLHPNQPQHF TGTGCCAGCAGATACGACAGGGGAGATCTCCATCCCAATCAGCCCCAGCATTTT
TRBJ2-2 many TRBV28 NA CASSSYGGSTGELFF TGTGCCAGCAGTTCCTACGGGGGCAGCACCGGGGAGCTGTTTTTT
TRBJ2-7 many TRBV20-1 NA CSARGRLALSYEQYF TGCAGTGCTAGGGGGCGGCTAGCTCTATCCTACGAGCAGTACTTC
TRBJ2-7 many TRBV2 TRBD2 CASSGPGLALHEQYF TGTGCCAGCAGTGGCCCGGGACTAGCGTTACACGAGCAGTACTTC
TRBJ2-3 NA TRBV20-1 TRBD2 CSARGTSGRVFTDTQYF TGCAGTGCTAGAGGAACTAGCGGGAGGGTATTCACAGATACGCAGTATTTT
TRBJ2-3 many TRBV9 NA CASRDRDTDTQYF TGTGCCAGCAGGGACCGCGACACAGATACGCAGTATTTT
TRBJ1-4 many TRBV11-2 NA CASSRDLDSEKLFF TGTGCCAGCTCGCGGGACCTCGATTCGGAAAAACTGTTTTTT
TRBJ2-5 many TRBV30 NA CAWSVRGRETQYF TGTGCCTGGAGTGTACGTGGGAGAGAGACCCAGTACTTC
TRBJ1-3 once TRBV4-1 NA CASSQDEGGGNTIYF TGCGCCAGCAGCCAAGACGAGGGCGGTGGAAACACCATATATTTT
TRBJ2-5 NA TRBV6-2/TRBV6-3 TRBD1 CASSFLRDSQETQYF TGTGCCAGCAGTTTTCTTAGGGACAGCCAAGAGACCCAGTACTTC
TRBJ1-1 many TRBV6-2/TRBV6-3 TRBD1 CASSYPDRGRVNTEAFF TGTGCCAGCAGTTACCCTGACAGGGGGCGCGTGAACACTGAAGCTTTCTTT
TRBJ1-6 few TRBV4-3 NA CASSSIINSPLHF TGCGCCAGCAGCAGTATCATTAATTCACCCCTCCACTTT
TRBJ1-1 many TRBV2 NA CASIAGDTEAFF TGTGCCAGCATCGCAGGGGACACTGAAGCTTTCTTT
TRBJ2-2 NA TRBV6-1 TRBD2 CASSYTRGGGSTGELFF TGTGCCAGCAGTTATACCCGTGGGGGGGGAAGCACCGGGGAGCTGTTTTTT
TRBJ2-7 NA TRBV4-2 TRBD2 CASSQETSGRAWDEQYF TGTGCCAGCAGCCAAGAGACTAGCGGGAGGGCCTGGGACGAGCAGTACTTC
TRBJ2-2 NA TRBV4-3 NA CASSQEGGVGELFF TGCGCCAGCAGCCAAGAGGGGGGAGTCGGGGAGCTGTTTTTT
TRBJ2-1 NA TRBV29-1 NA CSVPTRGGQFF TGCAGCGTCCCAACGAGGGGAGGGCAGTTCTTC
TRBJ2-1 many TRBV7-2 TRBD2 CASSFALANEQFF TGTGCCAGCAGCTTCGCACTAGCGAATGAGCAGTTCTTC
TRBJ1-1 many TRBV30 NA CAWVRTVTDEAFF TGTGCCTGGGTAAGGACAGTAACAGACGAAGCTTTCTTT
TRBJ2-3 many TRBV7-3 TRBD2 CASSFGGLAVDTQYF TGTGCCAGCAGTTTCGGGGGACTAGCGGTAGATACGCAGTATTTT